These T cell receptor beta chains were read from a single sample in a study of cytomegalovirus exposure and HLA in healthy donors. Profiled with immunoSEQ multiplex PCR; TCRdb holds only in-frame clones, not every one. The data show 150,000 to 200,000 clones, about 90% seen once. Material: PBMCs. These receptors were obtained from a woman aged 18-29 years in good health and CMV-seropositive. CDR3s include the opening cysteine and the closing phenylalanine or tryptophan. A D gene is named only where the DNA matches it firmly.

-	TRBV7-8	TRBJ1-2	CASSSMAGDYGYTF	TGTGCCAGCAGCTCCATGGCAGGGGATTATGGCTACACCTTC
-	TRBV6-1	TRBJ1-5	CASGGGQPQHF	TGTGCCAGCGGCGGGGGCCAGCCCCAGCATTTT
TRBD1	TRBV5-1	TRBJ2-6	CASSLGTAGANVLTF	TGCGCCAGCAGCCTCGGGACAGCTGGGGCCAACGTCCTGACTTTC
TRBD2	TRBV6-5	TRBJ2-1	CASSYGTKGEQFF	TGTGCCAGCAGTTACGGGACTAAGGGTGAGCAGTTCTTC
TRBD1	TRBV6-1	TRBJ1-1	CASKDRAHTEAFF	TGTGCCAGTAAAGACAGGGCGCACACTGAAGCTTTCTTT
TRBD2	TRBV4-3	TRBJ2-1	CASSQAGTSGYNEQFF	TGCGCCAGCAGCCAAGCCGGGACTAGCGGATACAATGAGCAGTTCTTC
-	TRBV5-6	TRBJ1-2	CASSRGNYGYTF	TGTGCCAGCAGCAGGGGGAACTATGGCTACACCTTC
-	TRBV13	TRBJ2-5	CASSLRGRETQYF	TGTGCCAGCAGCTTACGGGGGAGAGAGACCCAGTACTTC
-	TRBV15	TRBJ2-2	CATSGLSGELFF	TGTGCCACTTCTGGACTTTCCGGGGAGCTGTTTTTT
TRBD1	TRBV19	TRBJ1-2	CASTRTGIRYYGYTF	TGTGCCAGTACCCGGACAGGGATTCGGTACTATGGCTACACCTTC
TRBD1	TRBV11-2	TRBJ2-7	CASSLETGAYEQYF	TGTGCCAGCAGCTTAGAGACAGGGGCCTACGAGCAGTACTTC